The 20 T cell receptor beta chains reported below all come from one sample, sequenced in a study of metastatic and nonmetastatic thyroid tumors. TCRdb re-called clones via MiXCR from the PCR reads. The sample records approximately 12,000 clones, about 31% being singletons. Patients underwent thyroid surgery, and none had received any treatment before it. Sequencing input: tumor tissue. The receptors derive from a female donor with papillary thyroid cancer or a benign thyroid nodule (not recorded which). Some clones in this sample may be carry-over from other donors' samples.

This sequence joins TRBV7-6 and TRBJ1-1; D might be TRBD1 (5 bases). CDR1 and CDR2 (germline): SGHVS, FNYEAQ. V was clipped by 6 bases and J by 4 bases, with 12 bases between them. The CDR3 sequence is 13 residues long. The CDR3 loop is CASSPSRVTEAFF. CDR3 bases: TGTGCCAGCAGTCCATCCAGGGTCACTGAAGCTTTCTTT.

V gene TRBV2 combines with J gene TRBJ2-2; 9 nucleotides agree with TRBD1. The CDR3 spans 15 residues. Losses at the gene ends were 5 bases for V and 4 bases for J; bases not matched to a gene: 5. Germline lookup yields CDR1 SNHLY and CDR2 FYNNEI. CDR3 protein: CASSIGTGSTGELFF. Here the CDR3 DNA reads TGTGCCAGCAGTATCGGGACAGGGTCCACCGGGGAGCTGTTTTTT.

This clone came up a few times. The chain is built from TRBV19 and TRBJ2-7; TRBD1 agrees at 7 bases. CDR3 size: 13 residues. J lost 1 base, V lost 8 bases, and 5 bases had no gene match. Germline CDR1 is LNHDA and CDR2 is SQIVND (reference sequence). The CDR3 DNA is TGTGCCAGTCGGGACAGTGTATCCTACGAGCAGTACTTC. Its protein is CASRDSVSYEQYF.

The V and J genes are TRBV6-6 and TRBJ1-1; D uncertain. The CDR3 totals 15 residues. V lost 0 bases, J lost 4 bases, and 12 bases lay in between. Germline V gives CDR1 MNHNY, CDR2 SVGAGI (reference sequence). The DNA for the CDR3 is TGTGCCAGCAGTTACTCCGGGGTGGGCGGCACTGAAGCTTTCTTT. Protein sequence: CASSYSGVGGTEAFF.

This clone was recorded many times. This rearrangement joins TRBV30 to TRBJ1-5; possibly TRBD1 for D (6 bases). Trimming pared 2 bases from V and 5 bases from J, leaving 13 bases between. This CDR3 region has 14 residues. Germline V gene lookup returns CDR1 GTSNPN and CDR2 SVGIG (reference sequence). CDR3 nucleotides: TGTGCCTGGAGTCCCGACAGGAACGATCAGCCCCAGCATTTT. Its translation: CAWSPDRNDQPQHF.

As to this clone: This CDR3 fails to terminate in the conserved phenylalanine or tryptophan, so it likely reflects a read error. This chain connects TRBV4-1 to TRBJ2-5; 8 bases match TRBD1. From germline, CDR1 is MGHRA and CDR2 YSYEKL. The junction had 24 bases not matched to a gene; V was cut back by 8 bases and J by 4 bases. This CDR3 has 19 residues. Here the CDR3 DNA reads TGCGCCAGCCGTCACGATCTCAGACAGGGGAGGAGGGGGCCAGAGACCCAGTACTCC. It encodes CASRHDLRQGRRGPETQYS.

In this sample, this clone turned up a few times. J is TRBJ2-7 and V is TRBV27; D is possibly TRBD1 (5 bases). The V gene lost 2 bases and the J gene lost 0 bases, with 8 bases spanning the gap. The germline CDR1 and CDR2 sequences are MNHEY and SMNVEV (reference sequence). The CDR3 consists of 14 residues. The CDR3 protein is CASSLRQGSYEQYF. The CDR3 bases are TGTGCCAGCAGTTTAAGGCAGGGCTCCTACGAGCAGTACTTC.

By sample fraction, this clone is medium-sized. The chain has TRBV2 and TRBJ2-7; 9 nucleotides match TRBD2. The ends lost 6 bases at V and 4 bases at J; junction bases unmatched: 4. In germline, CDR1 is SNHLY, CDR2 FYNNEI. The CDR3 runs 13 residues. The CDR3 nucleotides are TGTGCCAGCAGGGGAAGCGGGAGGTACGAGCAGTACTTC. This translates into CASRGSGRYEQYF.

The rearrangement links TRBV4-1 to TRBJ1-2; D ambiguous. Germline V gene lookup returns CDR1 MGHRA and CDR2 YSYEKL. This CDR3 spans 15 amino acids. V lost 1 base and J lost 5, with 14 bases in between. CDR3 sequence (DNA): TGCGCCAGCAGCCAAGCGCAACAGCCTACGTATGGCTACACCTTC. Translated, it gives CASSQAQQPTYGYTF.

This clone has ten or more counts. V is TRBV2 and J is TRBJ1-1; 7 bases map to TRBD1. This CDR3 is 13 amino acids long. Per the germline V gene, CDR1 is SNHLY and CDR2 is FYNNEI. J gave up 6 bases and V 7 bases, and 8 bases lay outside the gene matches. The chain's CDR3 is CASKLGQESEAFF. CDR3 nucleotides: TGTGCCAGCAAACTTGGACAGGAATCTGAAGCTTTCTTT.

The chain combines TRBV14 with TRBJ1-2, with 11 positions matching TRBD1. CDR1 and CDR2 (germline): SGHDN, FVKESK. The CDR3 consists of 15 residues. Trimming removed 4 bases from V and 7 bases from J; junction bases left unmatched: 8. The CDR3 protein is CASSRFTGQGVGYTF. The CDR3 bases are TGTGCCAGCAGCCGGTTTACGGGACAGGGGGTTGGCTACACCTTC.

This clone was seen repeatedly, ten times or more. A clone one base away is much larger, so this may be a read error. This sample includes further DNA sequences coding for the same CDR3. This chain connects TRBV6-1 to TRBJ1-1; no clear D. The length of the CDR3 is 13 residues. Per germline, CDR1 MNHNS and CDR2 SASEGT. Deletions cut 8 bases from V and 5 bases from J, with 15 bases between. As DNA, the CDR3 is TGTGCCAGCGGACGAACAGAAAATACTGAAGCTTTCTTT. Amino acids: CASGRTENTEAFF.

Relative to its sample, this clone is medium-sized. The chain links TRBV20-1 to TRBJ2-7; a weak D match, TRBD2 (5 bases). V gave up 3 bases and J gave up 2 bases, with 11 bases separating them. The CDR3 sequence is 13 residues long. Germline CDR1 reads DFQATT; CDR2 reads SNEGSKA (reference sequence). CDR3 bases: TGCAGTGCTAGGACCGGGGAACCCTACGAGCAGTACTTC. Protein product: CSARTGEPYEQYF.

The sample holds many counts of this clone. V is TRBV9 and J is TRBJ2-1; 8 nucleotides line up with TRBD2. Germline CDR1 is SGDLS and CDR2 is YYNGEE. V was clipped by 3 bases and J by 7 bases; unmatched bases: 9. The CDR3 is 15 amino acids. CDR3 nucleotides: TGTGCCAGCAGCGCCGACGGGACTAGGAATAATGAGCAGTTCTTC. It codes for CASSADGTRNNEQFF. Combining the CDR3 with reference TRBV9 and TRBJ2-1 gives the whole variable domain DSGVTQTPKHLITATGQRVTLRCSPRSGDLSVYWYQQSLDQGLQFLIQYYNGEERAKGNILERFSAQQFPDLHSELNLSSLELGDSALYFCASSADGTRNNEQFFGPGTRLTVL.

The CDR3 spells CASSLAGELFF. DNA for the CDR3: TGTGCCAGCAGCTTGGCCGGGGAGCTGTTTTTT. The chain joins TRBV7-9 to TRBJ2-2; D ambiguous. Germline V lookup: CDR1 SEHNR, CDR2 FQNEAQ (reference sequence). V lost 3 bases and J 6 bases, leaving 2 bases between the germline ends. The CDR3 sequence is 11 residues long.

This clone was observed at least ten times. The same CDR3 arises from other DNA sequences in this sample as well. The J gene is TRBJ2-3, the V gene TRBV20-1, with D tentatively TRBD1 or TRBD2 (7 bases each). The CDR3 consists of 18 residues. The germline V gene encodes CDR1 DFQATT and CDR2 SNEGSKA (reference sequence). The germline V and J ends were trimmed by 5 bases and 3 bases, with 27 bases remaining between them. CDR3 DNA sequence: TGCAGTGCTGATACGCGGCTAGACAGGGAGGGTGGAACAGATACGCAGTATTTT. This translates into CSADTRLDREGGTDTQYF.

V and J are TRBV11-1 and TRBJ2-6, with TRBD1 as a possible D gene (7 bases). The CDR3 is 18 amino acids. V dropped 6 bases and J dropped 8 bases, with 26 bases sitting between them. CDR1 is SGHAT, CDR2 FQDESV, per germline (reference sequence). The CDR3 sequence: CASRPGRDRFSRSNVLTF. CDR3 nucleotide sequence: TGTGCCAGCAGACCCGGGCGGGACAGATTCTCTAGGTCCAACGTCCTGACTTTC.

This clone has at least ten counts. The CDR3 DNA follows: TGTGCCAGCAGCTTAAGGGGGGCGGGGACCCAGACCCAGTACTTC. Protein: CASSLRGAGTQTQYF. The V gene is TRBV7-3, the J gene TRBJ2-5; D tentatively reads TRBD1 or TRBD2 (6 bases each). The V end was cut by 1 base, the J end by 6 bases, with 15 bases between. Per the germline V gene, CDR1 is SGHTA and CDR2 is FQGTGA. There are 15 residues in the CDR3.

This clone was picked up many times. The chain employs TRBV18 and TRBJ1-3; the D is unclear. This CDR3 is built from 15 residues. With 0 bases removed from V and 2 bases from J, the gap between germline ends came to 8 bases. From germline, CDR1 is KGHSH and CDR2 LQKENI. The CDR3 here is CASSPPLTAGNTIYF. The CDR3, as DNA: TGTGCCAGCTCACCACCTCTCACGGCTGGAAACACCATATATTTT.

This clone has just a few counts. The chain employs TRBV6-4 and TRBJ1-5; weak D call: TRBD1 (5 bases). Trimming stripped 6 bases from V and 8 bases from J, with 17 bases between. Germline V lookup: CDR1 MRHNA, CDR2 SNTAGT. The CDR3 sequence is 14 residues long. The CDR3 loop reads CASRPGTALEPQHF. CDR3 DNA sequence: TGTGCCAGCAGACCCGGGACTGCACTAGAGCCCCAGCATTTT.